This entry lists 16 T cell receptor beta chains sequenced from one sample in a study of blood T cell repertoires in COVID-19. Clones were read by immunoSEQ multiplex PCR, and TCRdb kept only the in-frame ones, dropping some. The sample has around 300,000 clones, under 90% seen once. Source material: PBMCs or T cells enriched from blood (not recorded which). The origin of the receptors is a woman in her twenties or thirties who had recovered from COVID-19.

The chain uses TRBV19 and TRBJ2-2, with TRBD2 matching over 7 bases. Germline CDR1 reads LNHDA; CDR2 reads SQIVND (reference sequence). The J segment lost 3 bases and the V segment lost 7 bases, leaving 17 bases of the junction unmatched. CDR3 length: 18 amino acids. The CDR3 DNA sequence: TGTGCCAGTACCTGGGTTACAGCCGGGACTATTTACACCGGGGAGCTGTTTTTT. It codes for CASTWVTAGTIYTGELFF.

This chain joins TRBV6-2 or TRBV6-3 and TRBJ1-1; 8 bases line up with TRBD1. With 4 bases clipped from V and 4 bases from J, the junction kept 5 bases outside the gene matches. In germline, CDR1 is MNHEY, CDR2 SVGEGT. This CDR3 comprises 14 residues. This CDR3 reads CASSSRGQGTEAFF. The CDR3 bases are TGTGCCAGCAGTTCCCGTGGACAGGGCACTGAAGCTTTCTTT.

The V call is TRBV2, the J call TRBJ2-7; 7 positions agree with TRBD1. Germline V CDR1 and CDR2: SNHLY, FYNNEI. V lost 6 bases, J lost 0 bases, and 5 bases stayed unmatched. This CDR3 region has 14 residues. The chain's CDR3 is CASSSGQRSYEQYF. The CDR3 nucleotides read TGTGCCAGCAGCTCGGGACAGCGCTCCTACGAGCAGTACTTC.

The CDR3 sequence is CASSYRQGTTDTQYF. The CDR3 DNA follows: TGCGCCAGCAGCTACCGACAGGGGACCACAGATACGCAGTATTTT. This chain links TRBV5-1 with TRBJ2-3, with 8 positions matching TRBD1. The CDR3 consists of 15 residues. V gave up 3 bases and J gave up 2 bases; unmatched junction bases: 5. Looked up from germline, CDR1 is SGHRS and CDR2 is YFSETQ.

V usage is TRBV9 and J usage is TRBJ2-2; D not certain. Germline lookup yields CDR1 SGDLS and CDR2 YYNGEE. This CDR3 comprises 14 residues. Trimming removed 6 bases from V and 4 bases from J, with 13 bases in between. Here the CDR3 DNA reads TGTGCCAGCACGGAGTCGGGTCTCACCGGGGAGCTGTTTTTT. It yields the protein CASTESGLTGELFF.

This chain uses TRBV5-1 with TRBJ1-6; 8 positions match TRBD1. The CDR3 spans 18 residues. From germline, CDR1 is SGHRS and CDR2 YFSETQ. V was pared by 4 bases and J by 0 bases, with 9 bases of the junction left unmatched. The CDR3 region has the DNA TGCGCCAGCAGCCCGAGAACAGGGGGAGACTCCTATAATTCACCCCTCCACTTT. This codes for CASSPRTGGDSYNSPLHF.

V is TRBV7-8 and J is TRBJ2-1; D is ambiguous. The CDR3 loop spans 11 amino acids. The V gene lost 5 bases and the J gene lost 4 bases, with 3 bases spanning the gap. Germline lookup yields CDR1 SGHVS and CDR2 FQNEAQ. CDR3 sequence (DNA): TGTGCCAGCAGCCCTTACAATGAGCAGTTCTTC. The encoded protein is CASSPYNEQFF.

As for this clone: One end of the junction fails to match germline, which may point to a read error. The V call is TRBV7-7, the J call TRBJ1-3; D is ambiguous. Germline V gives CDR1 SSHAT, CDR2 FNYEAQ (reference sequence). CDR3 size: 15 residues. CDR3 region: CASSLSGLSGNTIYF. CDR3 bases: TGTGCTAGCAGCTTATCCGGACTATCTGGAAACACCATATATTTT.

The chain uses TRBV13 and TRBJ2-7; 11 bases agree with TRBD1. The CDR3 is made up of 15 amino acids. With 5 bases clipped from V and 2 bases from J, the junction kept 5 bases outside the gene matches. Germline V gene data show CDR1 as PRHDT and CDR2 as FYEKMQ (reference sequence). The CDR3 DNA reads as TGTGCCAGCAGCCTGTGGACAGGGGGCCCCTACGAGCAGTACTTC. It specifies CASSLWTGGPYEQYF.

V gene TRBV6-5 combines with J gene TRBJ2-3, with 12 bases that match TRBD2. The germline V gene encodes CDR1 MNHEY and CDR2 SVGAGI. The CDR3 length is 14 residues. The V segment lost 6 bases and the J segment 5 bases; nucleotides outside the gene matches: 3. The CDR3 coding sequence is TGTGCCAGCAGGCGGGGACTAGCGGGAGATACGCAGTATTTT. Its protein is CASRRGLAGDTQYF.

The table lists this clone with a few counts. V and J are TRBV2 and TRBJ2-2; D is uncertain. The CDR3 has 12 amino acids. V lost 7 bases, J lost 2 bases, and 5 bases lay in between. The germline CDR1 and CDR2 sequences are SNHLY and FYNNEI. This CDR3 is CASTLNTGELFF. The DNA for the CDR3 is TGTGCCAGCACCCTCAACACCGGGGAGCTGTTTTTT.

This chain uses TRBV9 with TRBJ1-2; D is unclear. Per germline, CDR1 SGDLS and CDR2 YYNGEE. V dropped 3 bases and J dropped 2 bases, with 11 bases sitting between them. CDR3 length: 14 residues. The CDR3 loop is CASSAQTLNYGYTF. The CDR3 bases are TGTGCCAGCAGCGCTCAGACTCTAAACTATGGCTACACCTTC.

The V and J genes are TRBV12-3 or TRBV12-4 and TRBJ1-1; D remains ambiguous. V was trimmed by 6 bases and J by 5 bases, leaving 13 bases between them. This CDR3 comprises 13 residues. The CDR3 protein is CASSSREGTEAFF. In DNA, the CDR3 is TGTGCCAGCAGCTCACGGGAGGGAACTGAAGCTTTCTTT.

J is TRBJ2-7 and V is TRBV7-6, with TRBD2 as a possible D gene (6 bases). V was clipped by 4 bases and J by 5 bases, with 12 bases between them. This CDR3 has 13 residues. The germline CDR1 and CDR2 sequences are SGHVS and FNYEAQ. This CDR3 is CASSSGGLDEQYF. The CDR3 DNA follows: TGTGCCAGCAGCTCCGGGGGTCTGGACGAGCAGTACTTC. The variable domain in full, completed from reference TRBV7-6 and TRBJ2-7, reads GAGVSQSPRYKVTKRGQDVALRCDPISGHVSLYWYRQALGQGPEFLTYFNYEAQQDKSGLPNDRFSAERPEGSISTLTIQRTEQRDSAMYRCASSSGGLDEQYFGPGTRLTVT.

The rearrangement uses TRBV6-1 and TRBJ2-5; TRBD1 matches 10 bases. Germline CDR1 and CDR2: MNHNS and SASEGT. The junction had 5 bases not matched to a gene; V was cut back by 3 bases and J by 4 bases. This CDR3 has 15 residues. The CDR3 sequence is CASSDPDRGRETQYF. CDR3 DNA: TGTGCCAGCAGTGACCCTGACAGGGGGCGAGAGACCCAGTACTTC.

V is TRBV10-1 and J is TRBJ2-5, with TRBD1 as a possible D gene (6 bases). From germline, CDR1 is WNHNN and CDR2 SYGVQD (reference sequence). The germline V and J ends were trimmed by 5 bases and 4 bases, with 14 bases remaining between them. This CDR3 is 14 amino acids long. The CDR3 spells CASSTSGGGETQYF. CDR3 nucleotides: TGCGCCAGCAGTACCTCTGGGGGCGGAGAGACCCAGTACTTC.